These 32 T cell receptor beta chains were all obtained from the same sample, sequenced in a study of T cell responses to AZD1222 COVID-19 vaccine. Profiling relied on immunoSEQ multiplex PCR, and the TCRdb table lists in-frame clones only, not all of them. This table has about 140,000 clones, 90% appearing once. The sequenced sample was peripheral blood, obtained on day 0 of AZD1222 vaccination. The receptors originated from an adult in good health.

The gene calls are TRBV20-1 and TRBJ1-6, with TRBD1 matching over 8 bases. This CDR3 region has 15 residues. V lost 3 bases and J lost 9; bases outside the gene matches: 10. CDR1 and CDR2 (germline): DFQATT, SNEGSKA (reference sequence). The CDR3 DNA sequence: TGCAGTGCTAGTCCTCCGGGACAGGATTCTTCACCCCTCCACTTT. Protein: CSASPPGQDSSPLHF.

The CDR3 DNA reads TGTGCCAGCAGCCCCAGGGGGACAGTTCGGAACACCATATATTTT. Translated, it gives CASSPRGTVRNTIYF. The chain is built from TRBV7-8 and TRBJ1-3; 7 nucleotides align to TRBD1. Germline-derived CDR1 and CDR2 are SGHVS and FQNEAQ. This CDR3 spans 15 amino acids. V gave up 5 bases and J gave up 7 bases; unmatched junction bases: 11. The full variable domain, with the rest looked up from reference TRBV7-8 and TRBJ1-3, is GAGVSQSPRYKVAKRGQDVALRCDPISGHVSLFWYQQALGQGPEFLTYFQNEAQLDKSGLPSDRFFAERPEGSVSTLKIQRTQQEDSAVYLCASSPRGTVRNTIYFGEGSWLTVV.

V and J are TRBV7-9 and TRBJ1-5; TRBD1 agrees at 7 bases. The CDR3 is 18 residues long. Losses at the gene ends were 5 bases for V and 4 bases for J; bases not matched to a gene: 17. Germline CDR1 and CDR2: SEHNR and FQNEAQ (reference sequence). The CDR3 nucleotides read TGTGCCAGCAGCCCCGCGATGAGGGGGCAGGGACGGAATCAGCCCCAGCATTTT. Encoded protein: CASSPAMRGQGRNQPQHF.

The chain uses TRBV19 and TRBJ2-1, with 10 bases fitting TRBD1. The V and J ends lost 10 bases and 7 bases, in that order; junction bases with no gene match: 7. The CDR3 loop spans 13 amino acids. Germline V gives CDR1 LNHDA, CDR2 SQIVND (reference sequence). This CDR3 reads CATRTGGGNEQFF. The DNA for the CDR3 is TGTGCCACCAGGACAGGGGGAGGGAATGAGCAGTTCTTC.

The chain links TRBV5-6 to TRBJ1-1; possibly TRBD1 for D (5 bases). Germline V gives CDR1 SGHDT, CDR2 YYEEEE. V was trimmed by 0 bases and J by 7 bases, leaving 10 bases between them. The CDR3 totals 13 residues. The CDR3: CASSLDRWGEAFF. The CDR3 DNA is TGTGCCAGCAGCTTGGACAGGTGGGGTGAAGCTTTCTTT.

The chain employs TRBV12-3 or TRBV12-4 and TRBJ1-1; the D is unclear. The V gene lost 6 bases and the J gene lost 4 bases, with 12 bases spanning the gap. The CDR3 runs 13 residues. The CDR3 is CASSPALSTEAFF. The CDR3 coding sequence is TGTGCCAGCAGCCCCGCCCTCAGCACTGAAGCTTTCTTT.

The chain recombines TRBV5-1 with TRBJ1-2; D is ambiguous. There are 15 residues in the CDR3. From germline, CDR1 is SGHRS and CDR2 YFSETQ. Trimming left V 0 bases short and J 2 bases short, with 11 bases between. The CDR3 nucleotides read TGCGCCAGCAGCTTGGGTGAGAGGGTGAACTATGGCTACACCTTC. This gives the protein CASSLGERVNYGYTF. Full variable domain (missing parts from reference TRBV5-1 and TRBJ1-2): KAGVTQTPRYLIKTRGQQVTLSCSPISGHRSVSWYQQTPGQGLQFLFEYFSETQRNKGNFPGRFSGRQFSNSRSEMNVSTLELGDSALYLCASSLGERVNYGYTFGSGTRLTVV.

The chain uses TRBV27 and TRBJ1-6; D uncertain. The germline gives CDR1 MNHEY, CDR2 SMNVEV (reference sequence). The CDR3 length is 14 residues. V shed 7 bases and J shed 0 bases, with 7 bases lying between them. The CDR3 nucleotides are TGTGCCAGCAAGTGGAGCTCCTATAATTCACCCCTCCACTTT. It specifies CASKWSSYNSPLHF.

The V gene is TRBV7-9, the J gene TRBJ1-2; D possibly corresponds to TRBD1 (5 bases). Germline values: CDR1 SEHNR, CDR2 FQNEAQ (reference sequence). V was shortened by 2 bases and J by 6 bases, with 13 bases between the two germline ends. The CDR3 is 14 amino acids. CDR3 residues: CASSLNGGIHGYTF. CDR3 coding DNA: TGTGCCAGCAGCTTAAACGGGGGGATCCATGGCTACACCTTC. Supplemented by reference TRBV7-9 and TRBJ1-2, the full variable domain reads DTGVSQNPRHKITKRGQNVTFRCDPISEHNRLYWYRQTLGQGPEFLTYFQNEAQLEKSRLLSDRFSAERPKGSFSTLEIQRTEQGDSAMYLCASSLNGGIHGYTFGSGTRLTVV.

This clone was recorded once. The chain uses TRBV4-1 and TRBJ2-2; D is perhaps TRBD2 (6 bases). CDR3 length: 15 amino acids. In germline, CDR1 is MGHRA, CDR2 YSYEKL. Trimming took 3 bases from V and 6 from J, leaving 14 bases between them. CDR3 DNA sequence: TGCGCCAGCAGCCAGGGGGTGACTAGGGCCGGGGAGCTGTTTTTT. Residues: CASSQGVTRAGELFF.

This chain connects TRBV6-4 to TRBJ1-1; tentative D call: TRBD1 (5 bases). Germline V CDR1 and CDR2: MRHNA, SNTAGT. V was pared by 6 bases and J by 1 base, with 12 bases between. The CDR3 runs to 14 residues. The CDR3 protein is CASSREEKNTEAFF. For the CDR3, the DNA is TGTGCCAGCAGCAGGGAGGAGAAGAACACTGAAGCTTTCTTT.

The V and J genes are TRBV6-2 or TRBV6-3 and TRBJ2-1; TRBD2 agrees at 11 bases. V lost 0 bases to trimming and J lost 8 bases; unmatched junction nucleotides: 15. The CDR3 runs to 19 residues. Looked up from germline, CDR1 is MNHEY and CDR2 is SVGEGT. Written as DNA, the CDR3 is TGTGCCAGCAGTTACTCCATCCCTTCGACTAGCGGGGTCCCAGATGAGCAGTTCTTC. This sequence encodes CASSYSIPSTSGVPDEQFF.

The chain uses TRBV2 and TRBJ2-3, with 13 bases identical to TRBD2. Germline-derived CDR1 and CDR2 are SNHLY and FYNNEI. The trim removed 6 bases at V and 5 bases at J, leaving 8 bases unmatched. The CDR3 is made up of 16 amino acids. The CDR3: CASSLRLAGGLDTQYF. The CDR3 region has the DNA TGTGCCAGCAGCCTAAGACTAGCGGGGGGATTAGATACGCAGTATTTT.

The chain combines TRBV3-1 (or the pseudogene TRBV3-2) with TRBJ2-7; a possible D gene is TRBD2 (6 bases). CDR1 is LGHDT, CDR2 YNNKEL, per germline (reference sequence). The V end was cut by 0 bases, the J end by 0 bases, with 15 bases between. CDR3 length equals 17 residues. CDR3 in amino acids: CASSQDPWAGNSYEQYF. The CDR3 DNA is TGTGCCAGCAGCCAAGATCCATGGGCGGGAAACTCCTACGAGCAGTACTTC.

The chain has TRBV15 and TRBJ1-3; D unclear. The CDR3 runs 14 residues. Trimming removed 1 base from V and 7 bases from J, with 11 bases in between. Germline V CDR1 and CDR2: LNHNV, YYDKDF (reference sequence). The CDR3 sequence is CATSRAAFGNTIYF. Written as DNA, the CDR3 is TGTGCCACCAGCAGAGCGGCCTTCGGGAACACCATATATTTT.

The V gene is TRBV6-5, the J gene TRBJ2-7; 8 nucleotides align to TRBD1. Trimming removed 7 bases from V and 3 bases from J; junction bases left unmatched: 5. This CDR3 is built from 13 residues. CDR1 and CDR2 (germline): MNHEY, SVGAGI. CDR3 in amino acids: CASTPDRDYEQYF. The CDR3 bases are TGTGCCAGCACCCCGGACAGGGACTACGAGCAGTACTTC.

In this sample, this clone turned up once. This chain uses TRBV3-1 (or the pseudogene TRBV3-2) with TRBJ1-3, with TRBD1 matching 8 bases. CDR1 and CDR2 (germline): LGHDT, YNNKEL (reference sequence). The CDR3 loop spans 17 amino acids. The ends lost 5 bases at V and 2 bases at J; junction bases unmatched: 11. CDR3 DNA sequence: TGTGCCAGCAGCGGCTCGGGACACAGGGGGACTGGAAACACCATATATTTT. It is translated as CASSGSGHRGTGNTIYF.

The chain couples TRBV19 to TRBJ2-3; D is unresolved. The germline gives CDR1 LNHDA, CDR2 SQIVND (reference sequence). The V and J ends lost 8 bases and 1 base respectively, with 7 bases between them. The CDR3 covers 12 residues. The CDR3 DNA reads TGTGCCAGTCTTAGCCGCACAGATACGCAGTATTTT. Translating gives CASLSRTDTQYF.

J is TRBJ1-3 and V is TRBV19; 7 bases fit TRBD1. CDR3 size: 16 residues. Looked up from germline, CDR1 is LNHDA and CDR2 is SQIVND (reference sequence). With V trimmed by 2 bases and J by 3 bases, 7 bases remained unmatched. The CDR3 here is CASSIYGDSLGNTIYF. Written as DNA, the CDR3 is TGTGCCAGTAGTATATATGGGGACAGCCTTGGAAACACCATATATTTT.

V usage is TRBV7-2 and J usage is TRBJ1-2; D remains unclear. V lost 1 base and J lost 1, with 7 bases in between. Looked up from germline, CDR1 is SGHTA and CDR2 is FQGNSA. This CDR3 contains 14 residues. The CDR3 nucleotides read TGTGCCAGCAGCTTAGAGTCCAGTAACTATGGCTACACCTTC. As protein: CASSLESSNYGYTF.

The chain has TRBV7-6 and TRBJ2-5; D is undetermined. V was clipped by 0 bases and J by 7 bases, with 12 bases between them. In germline, CDR1 is SGHVS, CDR2 FNYEAQ. CDR3 length equals 14 residues. The CDR3 DNA sequence: TGTGCCAGCAGCTTAGCGGCCCGATCGGGGACCCAGTACTTC. It is translated as CASSLAARSGTQYF. The entire variable domain, with the rest obtained from reference TRBV7-6 and TRBJ2-5, is as follows: GAGVSQSPRYKVTKRGQDVALRCDPISGHVSLYWYRQALGQGPEFLTYFNYEAQQDKSGLPNDRFSAERPEGSISTLTIQRTEQRDSAMYRCASSLAARSGTQYFGPGTRLLVL.

This sequence joins TRBV5-6 and TRBJ1-2; maybe TRBD1 (6 bases). The CDR3 sequence is 17 residues long. Trimming left V 0 bases short and J 2 bases short, with 17 bases between. Germline assignment: CDR1 SGHDT and CDR2 YYEEEE. Here the CDR3 DNA reads TGTGCCAGCAGCTTGGAAAGGGGGAAGGGTCGGAACTATGGCTACACCTTC. Translating gives CASSLERGKGRNYGYTF.

The CDR3 region has the DNA TGCGCCAGCAGCTTGAACGCGGGGGGGCCAAATACGCAGTATTTT. As protein: CASSLNAGGPNTQYF. This chain links TRBV5-1 with TRBJ2-3; 9 nucleotides align to TRBD2. Trimming removed 1 base from V and 7 bases from J; junction bases left unmatched: 7. This CDR3 is 15 amino acids long. Germline loops: CDR1 SGHRS, CDR2 YFSETQ.

This sequence joins TRBV30 and TRBJ1-2; tentatively, D is TRBD1 (5 bases). Germline V gene sequence: CDR1 GTSNPN, CDR2 SVGIG (reference sequence). V was cut by 1 base and J by 4 bases, with 7 bases left in between. This CDR3 has 12 residues. This CDR3 reads CAWSDGGYGYTF. The CDR3 DNA sequence: TGTGCCTGGAGTGACGGGGGCTATGGCTACACCTTC.

The CDR3 nucleotides read TGTGCCAGCAGCACGGGAATCGGGGGCACAGATACGCAGTATTTT. Translating it yields CASSTGIGGTDTQYF. The chain joins TRBV11-1 to TRBJ2-3, with D possibly being TRBD2 (5 bases). This CDR3 has 15 residues. CDR1 and CDR2 from the germline V gene are SGHAT and FQDESV (reference sequence). Trimming removed 5 bases at V and 1 base at J, with 13 bases between.

This chain joins TRBV6-5 and TRBJ2-1; 9 bases map to TRBD1. Germline CDR1 and CDR2: MNHEY and SVGAGI. The junction had 2 bases not matched to a gene; V was cut back by 6 bases and J by 8 bases. The CDR3 totals 12 residues. In DNA form, the CDR3 reads TGTGCCAGCAGGGGGGACAGGGATGAGCAGTTCTTC. The encoded protein is CASRGDRDEQFF.

V is TRBV5-5 and J is TRBJ2-2; D ambiguous. CDR3 size: 19 residues. Germline V CDR1 and CDR2: SGHKS, YYEKEE (reference sequence). Trimming stripped 4 bases from V and 0 bases from J, with 22 bases between. CDR3 region: CASSAYTYPGRTNTGELFF. DNA of the CDR3: TGTGCCAGCAGCGCCTACACCTATCCCGGCAGAACGAACACCGGGGAGCTGTTTTTT.

The rearrangement joins TRBV29-1 to TRBJ2-2; no clear D. This CDR3 is built from 12 residues. CDR1 and CDR2 (germline): SQVTM, ANQGSEA. Trimming removed 7 bases from V and 5 bases from J, with 11 bases in between. CDR3 sequence (DNA): TGCAGCGGGAAAACAGCTACCGGGGAGCTGTTTTTT. Encoded protein: CSGKTATGELFF.

This rearrangement joins TRBV6-5 to TRBJ1-5; 8 bases match TRBD1. With V trimmed by 4 bases and J by 5 bases, 10 bases remained unmatched. This CDR3 region has 16 residues. The germline V gene has CDR1 MNHEY and CDR2 SVGAGI. The CDR3: CASSSRTGRSDQPQHF. The DNA of the CDR3 is TGTGCCAGCAGTTCACGGACAGGGAGGTCCGATCAGCCCCAGCATTTT.

J is TRBJ2-5 and V is TRBV29-1; 9 bases match TRBD1. Germline CDR1 is SQVTM and CDR2 is ANQGSEA. This CDR3 is 12 amino acids long. Germline trimming cut 7 bases from V and 5 bases from J; bases unmatched to any gene: 5. CDR3 amino acids: CSGTGGEETQYF. The CDR3 nucleotides are TGCAGCGGTACAGGGGGCGAGGAGACCCAGTACTTC.

This clone was observed once. The V call is TRBV30, the J call TRBJ2-2, with D hard to call. Trimming pared 3 bases from V and 2 bases from J, leaving 13 bases between. The germline CDR1 and CDR2 sequences are GTSNPN and SVGIG (reference sequence). This CDR3 is 15 amino acids long. CDR3 in amino acids: CAWSEYGPNTGELFF. CDR3 nucleotides: TGTGCCTGGAGCGAATACGGACCAAACACCGGGGAGCTGTTTTTT.

The V gene is TRBV5-6, the J gene TRBJ2-1, with a possible D match to TRBD1 (8 bases). This CDR3 region has 14 residues. V gave up 2 bases and J gave up 7 bases, with 13 bases separating them. Germline values: CDR1 SGHDT, CDR2 YYEEEE. CDR3 protein: CASSLTGGGNEQFF. The CDR3 coding sequence is TGTGCCAGCAGCTTAACAGGGGGAGGGAATGAGCAGTTCTTC.